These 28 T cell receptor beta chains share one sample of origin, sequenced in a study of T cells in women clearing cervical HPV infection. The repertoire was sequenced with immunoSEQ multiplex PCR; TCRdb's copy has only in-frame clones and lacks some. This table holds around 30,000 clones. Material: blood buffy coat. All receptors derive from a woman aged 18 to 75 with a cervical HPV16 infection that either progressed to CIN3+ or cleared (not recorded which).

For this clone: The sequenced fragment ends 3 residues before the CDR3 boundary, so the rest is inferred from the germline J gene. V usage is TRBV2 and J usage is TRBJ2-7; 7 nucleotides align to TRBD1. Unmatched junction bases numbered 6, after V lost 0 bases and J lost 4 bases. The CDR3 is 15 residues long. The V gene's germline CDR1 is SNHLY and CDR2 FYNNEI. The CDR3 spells CASSEAHRGRYEQYF. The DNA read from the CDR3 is TGTGCCAGCAGTGAAGCGCACAGGGGTAGGTACGAG.

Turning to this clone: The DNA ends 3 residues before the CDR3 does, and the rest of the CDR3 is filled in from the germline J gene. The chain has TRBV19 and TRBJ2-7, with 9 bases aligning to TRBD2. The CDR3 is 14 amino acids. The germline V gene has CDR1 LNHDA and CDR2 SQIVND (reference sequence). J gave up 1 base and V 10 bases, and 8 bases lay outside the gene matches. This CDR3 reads CATERGAPSYEQYF. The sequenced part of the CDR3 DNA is TGTGCCACCGAGCGGGGGGCCCCATCCTACGAG.

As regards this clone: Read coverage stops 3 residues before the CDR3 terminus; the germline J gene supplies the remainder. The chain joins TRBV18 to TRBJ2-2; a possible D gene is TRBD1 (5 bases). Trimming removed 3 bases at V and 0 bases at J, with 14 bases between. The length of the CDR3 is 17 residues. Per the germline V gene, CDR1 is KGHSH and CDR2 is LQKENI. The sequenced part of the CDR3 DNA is TGTGCCAGCTCACCGGTGCCGACAGCCTCGAACACCGGGGAG. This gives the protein CASSPVPTASNTGE. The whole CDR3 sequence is CASSPVPTASNTGELFF. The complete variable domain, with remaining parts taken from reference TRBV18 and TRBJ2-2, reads NAGVMQNPRHLVRRRGQEARLRCSPMKGHSHVYWYRQLPEEGLKFMVYLQKENIIDESGMPKERFSAEFPKEGPSILRIQQVVRGDSAAYFCASSPVPTASNTGELFFGEGSRLTVL.

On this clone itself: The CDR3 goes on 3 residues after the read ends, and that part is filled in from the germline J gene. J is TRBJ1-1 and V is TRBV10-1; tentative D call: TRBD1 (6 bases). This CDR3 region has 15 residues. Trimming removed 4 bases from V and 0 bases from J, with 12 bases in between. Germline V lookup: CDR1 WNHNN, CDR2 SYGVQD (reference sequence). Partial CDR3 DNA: TGCGCCAGCAGTGCCAGTACAGGGATGAACACTGAA. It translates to CASSASTGMNTE. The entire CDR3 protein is CASSASTGMNTEAFF.

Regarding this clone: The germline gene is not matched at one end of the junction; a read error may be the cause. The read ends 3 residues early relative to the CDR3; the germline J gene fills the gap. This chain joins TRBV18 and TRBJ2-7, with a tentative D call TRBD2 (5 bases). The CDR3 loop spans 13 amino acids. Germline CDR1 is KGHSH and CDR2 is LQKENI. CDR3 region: CSSSPRAGYEQYF. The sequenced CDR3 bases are TGTTCCAGCTCACCGAGGGCCGGCTACGAG.

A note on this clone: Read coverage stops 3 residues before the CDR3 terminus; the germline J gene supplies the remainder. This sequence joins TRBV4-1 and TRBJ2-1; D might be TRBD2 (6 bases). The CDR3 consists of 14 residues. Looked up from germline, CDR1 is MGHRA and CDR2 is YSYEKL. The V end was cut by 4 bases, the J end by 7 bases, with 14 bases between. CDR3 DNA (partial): TGCGCCAGCAGCCCGGGACTGATCGGGAATGAG. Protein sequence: CASSPGLIGNE. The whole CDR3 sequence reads CASSPGLIGNEQFF.

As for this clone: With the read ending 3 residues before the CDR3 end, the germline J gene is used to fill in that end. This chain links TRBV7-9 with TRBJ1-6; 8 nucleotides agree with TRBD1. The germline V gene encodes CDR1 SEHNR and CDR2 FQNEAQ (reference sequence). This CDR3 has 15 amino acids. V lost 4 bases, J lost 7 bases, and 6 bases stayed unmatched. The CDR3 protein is CASSSGQGVNSPLHF. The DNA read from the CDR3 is TGTGCCAGCAGCTCCGGACAGGGTGTAAATTCACCC.

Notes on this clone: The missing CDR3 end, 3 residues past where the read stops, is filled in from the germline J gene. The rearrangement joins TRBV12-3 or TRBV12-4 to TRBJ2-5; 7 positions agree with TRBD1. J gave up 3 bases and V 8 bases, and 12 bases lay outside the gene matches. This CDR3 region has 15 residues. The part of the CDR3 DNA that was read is TGTGCCAGCCTGAAGGGAGCAGGGGGTGAAGAGACC. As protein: CASLKGAGGEET. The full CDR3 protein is CASLKGAGGEETQYF.

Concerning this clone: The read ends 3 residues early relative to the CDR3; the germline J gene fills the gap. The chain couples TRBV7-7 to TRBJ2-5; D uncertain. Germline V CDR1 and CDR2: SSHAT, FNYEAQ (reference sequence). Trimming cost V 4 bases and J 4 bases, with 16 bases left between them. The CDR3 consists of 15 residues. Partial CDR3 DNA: TGTGCCAGCAGCTCTATTCTCGGGTCCGCAGAGACC. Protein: CASSSILGSAET. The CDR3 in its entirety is CASSSILGSAETQYF.

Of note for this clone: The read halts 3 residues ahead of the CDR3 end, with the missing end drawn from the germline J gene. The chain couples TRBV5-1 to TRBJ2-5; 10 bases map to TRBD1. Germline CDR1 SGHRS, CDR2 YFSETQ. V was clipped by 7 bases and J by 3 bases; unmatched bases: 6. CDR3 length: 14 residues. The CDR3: CASGRDRGKETQYF. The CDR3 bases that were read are TGCGCCAGCGGGCGGGACAGGGGAAAAGAGACC.

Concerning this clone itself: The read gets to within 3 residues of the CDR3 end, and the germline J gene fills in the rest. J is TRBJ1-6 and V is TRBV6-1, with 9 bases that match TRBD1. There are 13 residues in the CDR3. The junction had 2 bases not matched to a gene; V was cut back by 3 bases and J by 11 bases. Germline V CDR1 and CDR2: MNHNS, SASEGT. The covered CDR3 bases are TGTGCCAGCAGTGATCGACAGGGGGCACCC. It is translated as CASSDRQGAP. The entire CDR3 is CASSDRQGAPLHF.

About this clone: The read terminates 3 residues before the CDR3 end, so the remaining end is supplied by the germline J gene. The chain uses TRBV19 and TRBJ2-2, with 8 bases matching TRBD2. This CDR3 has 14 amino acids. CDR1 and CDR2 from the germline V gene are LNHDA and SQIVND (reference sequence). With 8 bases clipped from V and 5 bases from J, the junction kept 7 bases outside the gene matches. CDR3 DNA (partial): TGTGCCAGTTATCGGGGGGGTCAGACCGGGGAG. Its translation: CASYRGGQTGE. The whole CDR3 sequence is CASYRGGQTGELFF.

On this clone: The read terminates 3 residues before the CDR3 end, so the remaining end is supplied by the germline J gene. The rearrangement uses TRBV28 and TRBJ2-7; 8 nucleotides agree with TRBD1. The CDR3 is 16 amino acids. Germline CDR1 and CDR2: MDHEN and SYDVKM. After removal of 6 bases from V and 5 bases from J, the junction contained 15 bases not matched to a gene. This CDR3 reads CASRMVGTGRFNEQYF. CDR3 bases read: TGTGCCAGCAGAATGGTTGGGACAGGTAGATTTAACGAG.

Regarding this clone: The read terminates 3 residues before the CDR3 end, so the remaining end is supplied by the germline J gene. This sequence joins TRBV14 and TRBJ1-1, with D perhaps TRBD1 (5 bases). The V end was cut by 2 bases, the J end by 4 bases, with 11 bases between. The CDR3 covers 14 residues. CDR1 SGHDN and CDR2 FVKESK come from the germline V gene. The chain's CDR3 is CASSQQGRVTEAFF. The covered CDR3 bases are TGTGCCAGCAGCCAACAGGGTAGGGTCACTGAA. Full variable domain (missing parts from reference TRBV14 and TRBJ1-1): EAGVTQFPSHSVIEKGQTVTLRCDPISGHDNLYWYRRVMGKEIKFLLHFVKESKQDESGMPNNRFLAERTGGTYSTLKVQPAELEDSGVYFCASSQQGRVTEAFFGQGTRLTVV.

CDR3 amino acids: CASSEPLAGGSSYNEQFF. The sequenced CDR3 bases are TGCGCCAGCAGTGAGCCGTTAGCGGGAGGGAGCTCCTACAATGAG. The chain has TRBV10-1 and TRBJ2-1; 11 bases line up with TRBD2. The read ends 3 residues shy of where the CDR3 ends; the end is completed using the germline J gene. V lost 2 bases and J lost 0; bases outside the gene matches: 6. The CDR3 is 18 amino acids. CDR1 and CDR2 from the germline V gene are WNHNN and SYGVQD (reference sequence).

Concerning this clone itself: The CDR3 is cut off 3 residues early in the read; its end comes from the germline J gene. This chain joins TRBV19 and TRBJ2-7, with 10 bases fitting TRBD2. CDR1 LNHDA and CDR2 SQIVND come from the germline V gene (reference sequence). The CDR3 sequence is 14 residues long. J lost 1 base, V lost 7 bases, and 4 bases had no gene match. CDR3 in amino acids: CASTSGRDSYEQYF. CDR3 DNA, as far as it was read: TGTGCCAGTACGAGCGGGAGGGATTCCTACGAG. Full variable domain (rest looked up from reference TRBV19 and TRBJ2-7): DGGITQSPKYLFRKEGQNVTLSCEQNLNHDAMYWYRQDPGQGLRLIYYSQIVNDFQKGDIAEGYSVSREKKESFPLTVTSAQKNPTAFYLCASTSGRDSYEQYFGPGTRLTVT.

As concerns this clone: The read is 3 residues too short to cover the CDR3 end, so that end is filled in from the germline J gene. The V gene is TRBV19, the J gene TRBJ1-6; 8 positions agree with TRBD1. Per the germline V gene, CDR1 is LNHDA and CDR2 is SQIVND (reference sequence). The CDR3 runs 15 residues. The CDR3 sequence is CASSILPGGNGPLHF. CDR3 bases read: TGTGCCAGTAGTATTCTACCAGGGGGCAATGGGCCC.

Incomplete CDR3 DNA: TGTGCCAGCAGCCCCGACAGGTTCTCCTACGAG. Amino acid sequence: CASSPDRFSYE. The entire CDR3 protein reads CASSPDRFSYEQYF. The chain carries TRBV7-2 and TRBJ2-7, with D possibly being TRBD1 (6 bases). The read is 3 residues too short to cover the CDR3 end, so that end is filled in from the germline J gene. The CDR3 loop spans 14 amino acids. Germline values: CDR1 SGHTA, CDR2 FQGNSA. V was trimmed by 5 bases and J by 0 bases, leaving 11 bases between them.

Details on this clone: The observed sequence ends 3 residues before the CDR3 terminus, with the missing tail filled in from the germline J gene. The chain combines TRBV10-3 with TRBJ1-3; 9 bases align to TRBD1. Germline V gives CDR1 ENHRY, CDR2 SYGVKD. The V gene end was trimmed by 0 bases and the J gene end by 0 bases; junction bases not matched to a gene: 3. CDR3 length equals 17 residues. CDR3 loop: CAISESAGQGSGNTIYF. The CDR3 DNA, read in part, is TGTGCCATCAGTGAGTCAGCGGGACAGGGCTCTGGAAACACC.

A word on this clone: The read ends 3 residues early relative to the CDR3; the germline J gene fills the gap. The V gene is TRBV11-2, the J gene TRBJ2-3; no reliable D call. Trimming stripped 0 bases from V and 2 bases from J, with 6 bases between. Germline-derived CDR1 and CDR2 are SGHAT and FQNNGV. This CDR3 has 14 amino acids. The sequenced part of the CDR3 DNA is TGTGCCAGCAGCTTAGACTCTCCCACAGATACG. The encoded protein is CASSLDSPTDT. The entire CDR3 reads CASSLDSPTDTQYF.

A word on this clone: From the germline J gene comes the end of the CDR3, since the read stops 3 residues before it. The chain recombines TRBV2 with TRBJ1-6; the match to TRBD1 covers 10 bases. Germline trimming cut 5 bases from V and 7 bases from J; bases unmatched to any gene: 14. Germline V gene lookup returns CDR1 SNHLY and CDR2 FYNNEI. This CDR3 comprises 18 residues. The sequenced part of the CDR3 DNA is TGTGCCAGCAGTTTTTCAGGGACAGGGGCGATGGAAAATTCACCC. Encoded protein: CASSFSGTGAMENSP. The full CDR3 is CASSFSGTGAMENSPLHF.

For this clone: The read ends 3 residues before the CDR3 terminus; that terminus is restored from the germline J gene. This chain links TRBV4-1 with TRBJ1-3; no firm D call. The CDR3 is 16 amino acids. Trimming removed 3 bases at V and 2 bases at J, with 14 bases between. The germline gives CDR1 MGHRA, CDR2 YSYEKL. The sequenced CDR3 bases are TGCGCCAGCAGCCAGGATCCGGGTCCCACTGGAAACACC. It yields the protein CASSQDPGPTGNT. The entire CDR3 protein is CASSQDPGPTGNTIYF.

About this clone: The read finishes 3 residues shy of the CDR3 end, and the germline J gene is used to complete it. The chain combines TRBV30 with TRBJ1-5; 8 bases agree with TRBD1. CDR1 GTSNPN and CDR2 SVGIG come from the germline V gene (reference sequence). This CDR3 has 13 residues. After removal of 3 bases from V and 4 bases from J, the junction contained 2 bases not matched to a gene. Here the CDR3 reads CAWRGQVNQPQHF. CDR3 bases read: TGTGCCTGGAGGGGACAGGTGAATCAGCCC. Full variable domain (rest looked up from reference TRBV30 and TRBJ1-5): SQTIHQWPATLVQPVGSPLSLECTVEGTSNPNLYWYRQAAGRGLQLLFYSVGIGQISSEVPQNLSASRPQDRQFILSSKKLLLSDSGFYLCAWRGQVNQPQHFGDGTRLSIL.

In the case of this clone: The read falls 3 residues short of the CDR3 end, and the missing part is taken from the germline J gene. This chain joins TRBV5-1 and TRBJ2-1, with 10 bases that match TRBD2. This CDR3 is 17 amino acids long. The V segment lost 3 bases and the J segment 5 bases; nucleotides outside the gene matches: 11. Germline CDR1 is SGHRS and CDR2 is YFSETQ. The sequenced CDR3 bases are TGCGCCAGCAGCTCCCAGGGTAGCGGGAGGAGGAACAATGAG. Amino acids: CASSSQGSGRRNNE. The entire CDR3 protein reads CASSSQGSGRRNNEQFF.

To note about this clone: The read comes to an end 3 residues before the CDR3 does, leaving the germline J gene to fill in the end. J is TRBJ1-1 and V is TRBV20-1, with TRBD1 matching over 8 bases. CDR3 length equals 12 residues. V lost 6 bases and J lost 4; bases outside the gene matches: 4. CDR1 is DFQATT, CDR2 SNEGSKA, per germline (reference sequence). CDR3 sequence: CSAPTGATEAFF. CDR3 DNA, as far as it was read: TGCAGTGCCCCGACAGGGGCCACTGAA.

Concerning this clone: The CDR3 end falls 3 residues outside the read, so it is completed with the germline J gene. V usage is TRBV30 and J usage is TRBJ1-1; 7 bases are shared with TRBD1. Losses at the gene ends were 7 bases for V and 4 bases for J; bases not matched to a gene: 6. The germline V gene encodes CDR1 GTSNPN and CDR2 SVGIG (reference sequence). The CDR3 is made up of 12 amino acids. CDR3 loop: CASHRGGTEAFF. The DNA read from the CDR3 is TGTGCCTCGCACAGGGGAGGCACTGAA. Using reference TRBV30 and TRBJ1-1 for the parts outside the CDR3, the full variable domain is SQTIHQWPATLVQPVGSPLSLECTVEGTSNPNLYWYRQAAGRGLQLLFYSVGIGQISSEVPQNLSASRPQDRQFILSSKKLLLSDSGFYLCASHRGGTEAFFGQGTRLTVV.

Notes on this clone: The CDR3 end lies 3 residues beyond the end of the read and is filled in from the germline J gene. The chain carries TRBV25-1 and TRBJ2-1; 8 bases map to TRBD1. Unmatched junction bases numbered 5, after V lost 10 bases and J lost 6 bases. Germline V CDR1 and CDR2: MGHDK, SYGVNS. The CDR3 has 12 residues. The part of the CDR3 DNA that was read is TGTGCCACCGCGGACAGGGTCAATGAG. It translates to CATADRVNE. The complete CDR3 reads CATADRVNEQFF.

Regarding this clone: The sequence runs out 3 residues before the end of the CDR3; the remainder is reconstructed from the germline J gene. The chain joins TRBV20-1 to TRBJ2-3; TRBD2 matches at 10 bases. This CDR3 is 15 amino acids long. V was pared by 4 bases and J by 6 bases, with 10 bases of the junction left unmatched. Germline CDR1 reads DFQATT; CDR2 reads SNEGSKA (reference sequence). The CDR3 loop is CSAIPLAGGADTQYF. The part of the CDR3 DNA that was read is TGCAGTGCTATACCCTTAGCGGGAGGAGCCGATACG.